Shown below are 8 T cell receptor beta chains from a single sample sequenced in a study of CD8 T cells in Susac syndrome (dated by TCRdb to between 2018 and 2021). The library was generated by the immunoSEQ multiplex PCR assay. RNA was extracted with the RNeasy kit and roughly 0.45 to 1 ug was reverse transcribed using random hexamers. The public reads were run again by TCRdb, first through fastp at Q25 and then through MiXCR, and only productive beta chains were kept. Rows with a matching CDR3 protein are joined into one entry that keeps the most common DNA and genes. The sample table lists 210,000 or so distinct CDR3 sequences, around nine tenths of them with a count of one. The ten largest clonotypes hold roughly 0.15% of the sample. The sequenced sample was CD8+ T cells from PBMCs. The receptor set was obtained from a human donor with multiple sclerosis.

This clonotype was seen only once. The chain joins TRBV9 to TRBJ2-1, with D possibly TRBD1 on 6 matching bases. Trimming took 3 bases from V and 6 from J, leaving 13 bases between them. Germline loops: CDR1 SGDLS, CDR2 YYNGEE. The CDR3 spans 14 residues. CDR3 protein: CASSGSGAFNEQFF. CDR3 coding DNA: TGTGCCAGCAGCGGCTCAGGGGCCTTCAATGAGCAGTTCTTC.

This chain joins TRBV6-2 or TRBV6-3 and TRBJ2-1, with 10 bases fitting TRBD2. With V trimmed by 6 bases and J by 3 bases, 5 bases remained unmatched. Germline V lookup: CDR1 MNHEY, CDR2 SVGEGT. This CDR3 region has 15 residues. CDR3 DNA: TGTGCCAGCAGGCCTCTAGCGGGAGTCTACAATGAGCAGTTCTTC. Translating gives CASRPLAGVYNEQFF.

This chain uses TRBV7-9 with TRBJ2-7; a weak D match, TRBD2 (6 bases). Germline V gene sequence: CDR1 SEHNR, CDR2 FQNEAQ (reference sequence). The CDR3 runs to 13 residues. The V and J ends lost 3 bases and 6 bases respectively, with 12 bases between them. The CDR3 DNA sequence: TGTGCCAGCAGCTTCCCAGGGAGGAGCGAGCAGTACTTC. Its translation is CASSFPGRSEQYF.

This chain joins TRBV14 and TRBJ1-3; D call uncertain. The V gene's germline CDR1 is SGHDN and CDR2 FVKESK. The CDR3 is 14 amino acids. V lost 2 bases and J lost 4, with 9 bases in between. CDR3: CASSQFRGGNTIYF. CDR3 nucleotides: TGTGCCAGCAGCCAATTCCGAGGAGGAAACACCATATATTTT.

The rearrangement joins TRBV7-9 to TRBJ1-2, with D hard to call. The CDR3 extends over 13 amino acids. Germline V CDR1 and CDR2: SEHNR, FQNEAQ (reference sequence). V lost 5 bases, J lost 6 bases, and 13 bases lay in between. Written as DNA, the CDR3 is TGTGCCAGCAGCCAATTACAGAGAAATGGCTACACCTTC. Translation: CASSQLQRNGYTF.

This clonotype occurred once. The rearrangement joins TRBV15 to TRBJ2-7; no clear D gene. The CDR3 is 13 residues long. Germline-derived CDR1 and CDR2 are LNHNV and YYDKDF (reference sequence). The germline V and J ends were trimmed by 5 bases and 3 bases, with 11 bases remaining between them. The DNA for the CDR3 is TGTGCCACCAGCTCCGGGTTACTCTACGAGCAGTACTTC. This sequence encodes CATSSGLLYEQYF.

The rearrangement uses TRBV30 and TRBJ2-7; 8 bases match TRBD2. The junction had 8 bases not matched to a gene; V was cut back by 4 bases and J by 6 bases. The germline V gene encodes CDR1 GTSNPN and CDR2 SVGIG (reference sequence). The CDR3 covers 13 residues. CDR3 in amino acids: CAWTPPAGVEQYF. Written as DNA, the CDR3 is TGTGCCTGGACCCCCCCAGCGGGAGTCGAGCAGTACTTC.

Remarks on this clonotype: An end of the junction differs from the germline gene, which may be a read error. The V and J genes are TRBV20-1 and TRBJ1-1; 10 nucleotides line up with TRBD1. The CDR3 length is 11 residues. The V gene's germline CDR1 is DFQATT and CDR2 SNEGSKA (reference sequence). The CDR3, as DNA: TGCAGTGCTAGAGCCCGGGACAGGGGCCGCTTT. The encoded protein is CSARARDRGRF.